Sequencing of this TCR beta chain was carried out in a study of T cells of healthy individuals. Germline CDR1 is SGHRS and CDR2 is YFSETQ. Germline trimming cut 4 bases from V and 4 bases from J; bases unmatched to any gene: 3. The CDR3 loop spans 13 amino acids. This clonotype has a handful of counts. In TCRdb, the 5' RACE reads were re-called with MiXCR into one record per CDR3 protein. The profile shows around 80,000 distinct CDR3 sequences, about 5% of them singletons. This clonotype originated in a female donor in good health. This chain links TRBV5-1 with TRBJ2-5, with TRBD1 matching 8 bases. The CDR3 nucleotides read TGCGCCAGCAGCACAGGACAGGGAGAGACCCAGTACTTC. It translates to CASSTGQGETQYF.